Below, one T cell receptor (beta chain) is given with its context. Only in-frame clones appear in the TCRdb table, and some are missing; sequencing was by immunoSEQ multiplex PCR. The sample lists roughly 400,000 clones; roughly 90% were seen once. Germline V CDR1 and CDR2: MDHEN, SYDVKM. Trimming took off 7 bases at V and 4 bases at J, with 16 bases between the two ends. This CDR3 spans 14 amino acids. The data were obtained in a study of blood T cell repertoires in COVID-19. The sequencing sample was made of PBMCs or T cells enriched from blood (not recorded which). The chain carries TRBV28 and TRBJ1-2; D gene unclear. This clonotype originated in a woman between 18 and 29 years old who had been exposed to COVID-19. The CDR3 is CASTRGLAPYGYTF. CDR3 bases: TGTGCCAGCACCCGAGGTCTAGCCCCCTATGGCTACACCTTC.